This entry lists 8 T cell receptor beta chains sequenced from one sample in a study of early stage breast cancer tumors. Produced via immunoSEQ multiplex PCR; TCRdb's table is partial and in-frame only. The sample has approximately 11,000 clones; roughly 69% are singletons. Sequenced input: breast tumor tissue. These receptors came from a person in their 40s with breast cancer.

The chain recombines TRBV25-1 with TRBJ2-1; D is unresolved. This CDR3 spans 11 amino acids. Trimming removed 7 bases from V and 5 bases from J, with 6 bases in between. The germline V gene encodes CDR1 MGHDK and CDR2 SYGVNS. This CDR3 reads CASTYNNEQFF. In DNA form, the CDR3 reads TGTGCCAGCACTTATAACAATGAGCAGTTCTTC.

The chain uses TRBV29-1 and TRBJ1-1; 7 bases align to TRBD1. V was pared by 6 bases and J by 5 bases, with 6 bases of the junction left unmatched. This CDR3 region has 12 residues. The V gene's germline CDR1 is SQVTM and CDR2 ANQGSEA. Written as DNA, the CDR3 is TGCAGCGTCACAGGGGTCCTAACTGAAGCTTTCTTT. It yields the protein CSVTGVLTEAFF.

V usage is TRBV5-1 and J usage is TRBJ2-5; D unclear. The germline gives CDR1 SGHRS, CDR2 YFSETQ. The V and J ends lost 3 bases and 4 bases respectively, with 7 bases between them. The CDR3 covers 12 residues. DNA for the CDR3: TGCGCCAGCAGCTGGGGTTCAGAGACCCAGTACTTC. Translating it yields CASSWGSETQYF.

Concerning this clone itself: Other DNA sequences in the same sample also yield this CDR3. The V gene is TRBV4-1, the J gene TRBJ2-5; D is uncertain. Germline V CDR1 and CDR2: MGHRA, YSYEKL. This CDR3 has 14 residues. V lost 1 base, J lost 1 base, and 7 bases lay in between. In nucleotides, the CDR3 is TGCGCCAGCAGCCAAGTAGGGATCCAAGAGACCCAGTACTTC. Translation: CASSQVGIQETQYF.

This clone was recorded once. This chain uses TRBV19 with TRBJ1-1, with TRBD1 as a possible D gene (6 bases). CDR3 length: 14 amino acids. V dropped 10 bases and J dropped 0 bases, with 15 bases sitting between them. Germline lookup yields CDR1 LNHDA and CDR2 SQIVND (reference sequence). Written as DNA, the CDR3 is TGTGCCACTCACGAGGACAGAATGAACACTGAAGCTTTCTTT. As protein: CATHEDRMNTEAFF.

The chain recombines TRBV19 with TRBJ2-1; possible D gene TRBD1, 5 bases. The CDR3 contains 15 residues. The V and J ends lost 3 bases and 3 bases respectively, with 12 bases between them. CDR1 LNHDA and CDR2 SQIVND come from the germline V gene (reference sequence). The CDR3 protein is CASSIPGISYNEQFF. As DNA, the CDR3 is TGTGCCAGTAGTATTCCAGGGATTAGCTACAATGAGCAGTTCTTC.

The count of this clone is one. This sequence joins TRBV7-3 and TRBJ2-6; tentative D call: TRBD1 (5 bases). The CDR3 consists of 14 residues. V lost 5 bases and J 2 bases, leaving 7 bases between the germline ends. Germline-derived CDR1 and CDR2 are SGHTA and FQGTGA. The CDR3 coding sequence is TGTGCCAGCAGCCCAGGGCCTGGGGCCAACGTCCTGACTTTC. Its translation: CASSPGPGANVLTF.

This clone was observed a handful of times. The J gene is TRBJ2-1, the V gene TRBV7-8, with TRBD2 as a possible D gene (5 bases). Trimming removed 5 bases at V and 4 bases at J, with 15 bases between. From germline, CDR1 is SGHVS and CDR2 FQNEAQ. There are 15 residues in the CDR3. CDR3 loop: CASSQLRAGYNEQFF. The CDR3 DNA is TGTGCCAGCAGCCAGCTGCGGGCCGGTTACAATGAGCAGTTCTTC.